The T cell receptor (beta chain) described here comes from a study of cytomegalovirus exposure and HLA in healthy donors. Study as a whole: Most genotyped donors, roughly 80% of roughly 400, had Caucasian-associated genetic ancestry.

Worth noting for this clone: Its target is unknown.

Healthy people donating bone marrow made up the donors. PCR amplification relied on 60 Vbeta primers (plus 13 Jbeta primers). As handled by the study authors: An analysis performed later counted around 86 million unique TCR beta chains (roughly 11 million of them shared). Sequenced by immunoSEQ multiplex PCR; TCRdb stores in-frame clones only, minus some. That table supplies the V and J calls and clone size; D and trimming were determined from the DNA. This table has fewer than 70,000 clones, about 80% appearing once. Study-wide results and caveats: While the bulk of TCR sequences proved rare, some public TCRs turned up in many donors.

The sample was PBMCs. The clonotype comes from a man aged 40-49 years in good health and CMV-seronegative.

The CDR3 DNA reads as TGCGCCAGCAGCCAAGTGGCCACAGATACGCAGTATTTT. The encoded protein is CASSQVATDTQYF. The chain recombines TRBV4-3 with TRBJ2-3; D is ambiguous. The CDR3 is 13 amino acids. V lost 1 base and J 2 bases, leaving 4 bases between the germline ends. Germline V gene sequence: CDR1 LGHNA, CDR2 YSLEER.